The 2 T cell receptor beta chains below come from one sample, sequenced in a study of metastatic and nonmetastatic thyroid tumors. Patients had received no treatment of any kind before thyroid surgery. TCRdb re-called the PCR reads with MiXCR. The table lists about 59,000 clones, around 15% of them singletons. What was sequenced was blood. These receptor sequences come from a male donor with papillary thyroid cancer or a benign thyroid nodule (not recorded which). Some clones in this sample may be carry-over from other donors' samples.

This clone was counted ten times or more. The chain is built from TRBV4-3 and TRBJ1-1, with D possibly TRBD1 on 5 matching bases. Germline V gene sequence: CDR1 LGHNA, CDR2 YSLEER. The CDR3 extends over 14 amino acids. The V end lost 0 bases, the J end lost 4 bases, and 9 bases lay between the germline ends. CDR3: CASSQDRGGTEAFF. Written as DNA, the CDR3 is TGCGCCAGCAGCCAAGATCGGGGGGGCACTGAAGCTTTCTTT.

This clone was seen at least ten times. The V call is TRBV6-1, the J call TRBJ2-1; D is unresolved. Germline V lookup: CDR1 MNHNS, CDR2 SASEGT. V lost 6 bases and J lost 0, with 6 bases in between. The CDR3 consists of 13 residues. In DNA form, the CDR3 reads TGTGCCAGCAGGCAGAGCTCCTACAATGAGCAGTTCTTC. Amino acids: CASRQSSYNEQFF.